The source of this TCR beta chain is a study of blood T cells in healthy people across ages (dated by TCRdb to 2013 to 2016). A note on the overall study: Template switching captured roughly one uniquely barcoded TCR beta cDNA molecule per two T cells in model experiments. Using deep sequencing normalized with unique cDNA molecular identifiers, the study measured how TCR beta repertoire diversity changes with age. Two additional independent replicas of 1 million unique cDNA reads from the same blood draw were analyzed for two donors (one aged 18 to 30 and one aged 80 or older). Donors of different ages were randomly distributed across sequencing lanes to avoid experimental bias. Four age groups were formed from the donors: young (average roughly 16 years), middle-aged (around 40), aged (over 55) and long-lived (around 82). The paper's findings and limits, for the study overall: Bulk unsorted PBMC profiling prevented conclusive comparison of naive and antigen-experienced compartments. Compared with the aged group, the long-lived group had more naive CD4+ T cells, fewer expanded clones and increased TCR diversity, a pattern suggesting age selection. Because the CMV infection status of the donors was unknown, age-related changes in expanded clonotypes may potentially have been confounded. Total diversity estimates from one million sequenced T cells were considered lower bounds and underestimates. Observed TCR beta diversity per million T cells fell roughly linearly with age, and a significant reduction was already apparent by age approximately 41. Observed TCR beta diversity correlated strongly with the percentage of naive T cells measured by flow cytometry.

The 39 donors, aged about 6 to 90 years, were systemically healthy Caucasian individuals from Russia. Each donor gave approximately 9.4 milliliters of peripheral blood, drawn into EDTA-treated Vacutainer tubes. Ficoll-Paque density-gradient centrifugation was used to isolate PBMCs, with at least 7 million per sample. Trizol reagent was used to extract total RNA from PBMCs, with at least 6 micrograms per sample. Naive CD45RAhigh/CD27high T cell percentages were measured by flow cytometry on a PBMC aliquot from every donor. To prepare the library, 5' RACE was applied. TCRdb lists the instrument as Illumina HiSeq 2500. The second PCR ran for roughly 7 to 12 cycles and used a J-beta primer mix along with a sample-barcoded 5' primer. A template-switch 5' adaptor carrying 12 random nucleotides introduced a unique molecular identifier onto each TCR beta cDNA molecule. Each sample yielded at least 2.5 million CDR3-containing paired-end reads. First-strand cDNA was synthesized from all RNA with the Mint cDNA synthesis kit, primed by a TRBC-specific oligonucleotide. After uracil-DNA glycosylase treatment, a first 18-cycle PCR used universal primers M1SS and BC2_uni_R on all cDNA. The original methods were these. For normalization, 1 million high-quality reads, each with a distinct molecular identifier, were randomly selected from each sample. Reads with shared molecular identifiers were discarded instead of being binned into consensus sequences. MiTCR, run with a Q25 quality threshold and the strictest error-elimination algorithm, handled CDR3 identification, clonotype clustering and error correction. A nonparametric unseen species model with Euler transformation was used to estimate lower-bound total TCR beta diversity. TCRdb trimmed public reads at Q25 via fastp, called clones via MiXCR and kept in-frame beta chains. Rows with a matching CDR3 protein are joined into one entry that keeps the most common DNA and genes. For this entry, the V and J calls and clone size follow TCRdb and not the study's own pipeline. Here the sample has about 1,800,000 distinct CDR3 sequences; over 25% occur a single time. 7.7% of the sample lies in the top ten.

CDR1 MGHRA and CDR2 YSYEKL are derived from the germline V gene. Here V drops 2 bases and J drops 8 bases, and the junction holds 12 bases not matched to any gene. The CDR3 holds 16 amino acids from the cysteine to the phenylalanine. The kept DNA is CDR3 alone, 48 bases in frame from the first base. Regarding this clonotype: Its antigen is not yet known. No much larger clone is present one base from it, and per-base qualities are unavailable.

The sample was blood. The chain was built from TRBV4-1 and TRBJ2-3; TRBD2 aligns with 8 central bases. The clonotype originates from a young woman in good health. The CDR3 here reads CASSQYRTGGSGTQYF. The nucleotide sequence reads TGCGCCAGCAGCCAATACCGGACGGGGGGGTCAGGTACGCAGTATTTT.